These 18 T cell receptor beta chains came from one sample sequenced in a study of cytotoxic CD8 clonotypes in ibrutinib-treated CLL. This table comes from immunoSEQ multiplex PCR, and its TCRdb copy is limited to in-frame clones, with some not included. The sample comprises just under 70,000 clones, approximately 71% of which are singletons, and roughly 6% rests with the top ten. Specimen: PBMCs, collected after 12 months of ibrutinib treatment. These receptors were obtained from a human donor with chronic lymphocytic leukemia.

The gene calls are TRBV14 and TRBJ2-7; D possibly corresponds to TRBD1 (6 bases). This CDR3 is 14 amino acids long. Germline V lookup: CDR1 SGHDN, CDR2 FVKESK. The germline V and J ends were trimmed by 1 base and 3 bases, with 10 bases remaining between them. The DNA of the CDR3 is TGTGCCAGCAGCCAAGGGGAAGGGGGCTACGAGCAGTACTTC. It translates to CASSQGEGGYEQYF.

Only a few counts were recorded for this clone. The chain is built from TRBV28 and TRBJ1-1; a weak D match, TRBD1 (6 bases). This CDR3 has 12 residues. Germline V gene sequence: CDR1 MDHEN, CDR2 SYDVKM. Between the trimmed V and J ends, which lost 3 bases and 9 bases, there was a span of 11 bases. The CDR3 region has the DNA TGTGCCAGCAGTTTTTCGGGGGCCCAAGCTTTCTTT. It encodes CASSFSGAQAFF.

The chain employs TRBV28 and TRBJ1-1; D not certain. V shed 7 bases and J shed 10 bases, with 16 bases lying between them. The V gene's germline CDR1 is MDHEN and CDR2 SYDVKM. The CDR3 is 12 residues long. CDR3 loop: CASTPSQRGAFF. The CDR3 DNA is TGTGCCAGCACCCCATCCCAGCGGGGAGCTTTCTTT.

The chain recombines TRBV5-6 with TRBJ2-5; 8 bases align to TRBD2. The CDR3 extends over 15 amino acids. The V gene end was trimmed by 4 bases and the J gene end by 1 base; junction bases not matched to a gene: 6. Germline CDR1 reads SGHDT; CDR2 reads YYEEEE. The CDR3 sequence: CASSPPGGLQETQYF. DNA of the CDR3: TGTGCCAGCAGCCCCCCGGGGGGGCTCCAAGAGACCCAGTACTTC.

This clone was found a few times. This rearrangement joins TRBV6-1 to TRBJ1-2, with D perhaps matching TRBD1 (5 bases). This CDR3 spans 13 amino acids. V lost 6 bases, J lost 6 bases, and 14 bases lay in between. Germline V CDR1 and CDR2: MNHNS, SASEGT. The CDR3 here is CASSRAGGDGYTF. As DNA, the CDR3 is TGTGCCAGCAGCCGGGCGGGGGGAGATGGCTACACCTTC.

This clone has a handful of counts. The chain employs TRBV19 and TRBJ1-1, with TRBD1 as a possible D gene (5 bases). Germline CDR1 reads LNHDA; CDR2 reads SQIVND (reference sequence). The CDR3 totals 13 residues. V gave up 4 bases and J gave up 3 bases, with 9 bases separating them. In DNA, the CDR3 is TGTGCCAGTAGTACCCGGGGCGACACTGAAGCTTTCTTT. Residues: CASSTRGDTEAFF.

The gene calls are TRBV28 and TRBJ1-6; 9 bases fit TRBD1. This CDR3 spans 16 amino acids. V gave up 6 bases and J gave up 7 bases; unmatched junction bases: 10. Germline lookup yields CDR1 MDHEN and CDR2 SYDVKM. Here the CDR3 reads CASRPTGGFRNSPLHF. The CDR3, as DNA: TGTGCCAGCAGACCGACAGGGGGTTTTCGGAATTCACCCCTCCACTTT.

This chain connects TRBV30 to TRBJ2-1; tentative D call: TRBD1 (6 bases). From germline, CDR1 is GTSNPN and CDR2 SVGIG (reference sequence). The CDR3 is 12 residues long. With 2 bases removed from V and 8 bases from J, the gap between germline ends came to 10 bases. The CDR3 loop reads CAWSPRGDEQFF. Here the CDR3 DNA reads TGTGCCTGGAGTCCCAGGGGTGATGAGCAGTTCTTC.

A few counts support this clone. The chain has TRBV6-1 and TRBJ1-2; possible D gene TRBD1, 5 bases. The ends were cut back, 0 bases at V and 5 bases at J, with 13 bases in the middle. From germline, CDR1 is MNHNS and CDR2 SASEGT. The CDR3 contains 15 residues. The CDR3 protein is CASSEAVGAGYGYTF. The DNA for the CDR3 is TGTGCCAGCAGTGAAGCTGTAGGGGCAGGTTATGGCTACACCTTC.

The gene calls are TRBV4-3 and TRBJ1-4; a possible D gene is TRBD1 (5 bases). The CDR3 is 15 residues long. Trimming left V 1 base short and J 5 bases short, with 11 bases between. The germline gives CDR1 LGHNA, CDR2 YSLEER. In nucleotides, the CDR3 is TGCGCCAGCAGCCAAGGGGACCGAGACAATGAAAAACTGTTTTTT. Amino acid sequence: CASSQGDRDNEKLFF.

The rearrangement joins TRBV9 to TRBJ1-3; D remains ambiguous. The CDR3 runs to 13 residues. V shed 6 bases and J shed 0 bases, with 7 bases lying between them. CDR1 is SGDLS, CDR2 YYNGEE, per germline. CDR3 bases: TGTGCCAGCACCCCGTTCTCTGGAAACACCATATATTTT. It specifies CASTPFSGNTIYF.

The chain is built from TRBV6-4 and TRBJ1-1; D ambiguous. The V end lost 6 bases, the J end lost 1 base, and 9 bases lay between the germline ends. CDR1 is MRHNA, CDR2 SNTAGT, per germline. This CDR3 has 13 residues. CDR3 nucleotide sequence: TGTGCCAGCAGCCAGACGTCGAACACTGAAGCTTTCTTT. Its protein product is CASSQTSNTEAFF.

DNA for the CDR3: TGTGCCAGCAGCTTACCCAGGACCGGCAGCGACTATGGCTACACCTTC. This codes for CASSLPRTGSDYGYTF. The chain uses TRBV5-4 and TRBJ1-2; the D is unclear. The CDR3 contains 16 residues. The germline V gene encodes CDR1 SGHNT and CDR2 YYREEE (reference sequence). Trimming removed 2 bases from V and 3 bases from J, with 17 bases in between.

The chain is built from TRBV6-6 and TRBJ2-2, with no clear D. Germline assignment: CDR1 MNHNY and CDR2 SVGAGI (reference sequence). V was shortened by 2 bases and J by 5 bases, with 12 bases between the two germline ends. This CDR3 comprises 15 residues. DNA of the CDR3: TGTGCCAGCAGTTACGACGGGCCCCGGACCGGGGAGCTGTTTTTT. The encoded protein is CASSYDGPRTGELFF.

This rearrangement joins TRBV7-2 to TRBJ2-3; D not certain. Between the trimmed V and J ends, which lost 2 bases and 1 base, there was a span of 10 bases. The germline V gene has CDR1 SGHTA and CDR2 FQGNSA. This CDR3 spans 15 amino acids. CDR3 coding DNA: TGTGCCAGCAGCTTATTAAATTTGCGCACAGATACGCAGTATTTT. It specifies CASSLLNLRTDTQYF. The whole variable domain, filled in from reference TRBV7-2 and TRBJ2-3, reads GAGVSQSPSNKVTEKGKDVELRCDPISGHTALYWYRQSLGQGLEFLIYFQGNSAPDKSGLPSDRFSAERTGGSVSTLTIQRTQQEDSAVYLCASSLLNLRTDTQYFGPGTRLTVL.

The J gene is TRBJ2-7, the V gene TRBV9; D unresolved. V was shortened by 3 bases and J by 0 bases, with 13 bases between the two germline ends. The CDR3 length is 15 residues. Germline CDR1 reads SGDLS; CDR2 reads YYNGEE. DNA for the CDR3: TGTGCCAGCAGCGCAGATTGGGATAGCTCCTACGAGCAGTACTTC. It specifies CASSADWDSSYEQYF.

This clone was observed a handful of times. J is TRBJ2-1 and V is TRBV6-6, with D perhaps TRBD2 (5 bases). There are 12 residues in the CDR3. Trimming removed 0 bases from V and 10 bases from J, with 7 bases in between. Germline V lookup: CDR1 MNHNY, CDR2 SVGAGI (reference sequence). CDR3 nucleotide sequence: TGTGCCAGCAGTTACTCTGAGGGAGAGCAGTTCTTC. Its protein is CASSYSEGEQFF.

J is TRBJ2-7 and V is TRBV5-6, with 8 bases matching TRBD1. Germline-derived CDR1 and CDR2 are SGHDT and YYEEEE. The CDR3 totals 13 residues. The V and J ends lost 3 bases and 13 bases, in that order; junction bases with no gene match: 12. The CDR3 loop reads CASSSLTRQGSYF. CDR3 coding DNA: TGTGCCAGCAGCTCTTTGACGCGACAGGGGTCATACTTC.